This TCR beta chain emerged from a study of cytomegalovirus exposure and HLA in healthy donors (dated by TCRdb to about 2017). For the wider study: In an earlier analysis of some 550 of the donors, approximately 300 Gb of sequence data and approximately 100 million unique TCR beta sequences from 150 million to 200 million T cells were reported. Approximately 310 gigabases of sequencing data and around 87 million unique TCR sequences were included in an early release covering several hundred HLA-typed donors. The genetic ancestry cluster associated with self-reported Caucasian donors included approximately 85% of the 398 genotyped donors. The study aimed to test whether cataloging public T cell receptors could reveal signatures of past pathogen exposure. Using immunosequencing, the study profiled T cell repertoires from approximately 700 subjects and related those repertoires to cytomegalovirus serostatus. In addition to the first cohort of around 670 subjects, a separate validation cohort of 120 different subjects was used. To predict cytomegalovirus infection status, the study brought together high-throughput TCR immunosequencing, statistical association of individual TCRs with disease status, and machine learning. In a later analysis, previously published TCR beta repertoires from 550 to 700 donors were re-analyzed and high-resolution HLA genotyping was added so that TCR occurrence patterns could be studied. Rather than drawing on any new phenotypic data, the later analysis identified candidate immune exposures from TCR beta sequences and the way those sequences occurred across donors. In an earlier analysis of roughly 540 of the donors, high-throughput TCR beta sequencing was used to judge whether each TCR beta V gene segment behaved as functional or pseudogenic. Donor age, sex, ethnicity and CMV serostatus were compiled together with the repertoire data. A later genetic analysis used genome-wide SNP genotypes for about 65% of the 666 donors, treating that subset as a discovery cohort. Every discovery cohort repertoire had been produced on one sequencing platform. HLA typing covered class I and class II loci at four-digit resolution. Typing coverage varied by locus: roughly 629-630 donors for A, B, C, DRB1 and DQB1; around 560 for DQA1; more than 600 for DPA1; approximately 490 for DPB1. Because of strong linkage in the cohort, a few DR-DQ haplotypes were treated as single units for association and clustering. Among about 370 genotyped donors of the cohort, an average of around 250,000 unique TCR beta nucleotide sequences was sequenced per donor, of which about 18% were non-productive. Beyond this particular receptor, the publication reports: In the study, approximately 150 TCR beta chains were listed as associated with cytomegalovirus. A later analysis found that most CMV-associated TCR beta chains appeared HLA-restricted, with HLA associations seemingly driven largely by CMV exposure. In a later genetic analysis, a missense DCLRE1C variant was associated with V-gene and J-gene trimming of TCR beta chains, and the association was replicated in an independent cohort. A cluster of highly shared sequence variants was judged likely to be a technical artifact of the sequencing pipeline. A later analysis found that HLA-associated TCR beta chains were more clonally expanded and had lower generation probabilities than equally common non-associated chains. A further reported finding was that TCR beta sequences accurately predicted the HLA-A and HLA-B alleles for most subjects in the first cohort. Assigning TCR associations to individual alleles was difficult when HLA alleles, especially DR and DQ, strongly co-occurred. A later analysis associated 15,000 or so TCR beta sequences with specific HLA alleles at a false discovery rate of 0.05. In a later genetic analysis, fewer N-insertions in productive TCRs were reported among donors in an Asian-associated ancestry cluster than the approximately 670-donor mean. The presence/absence analyses assumed that sequencing depth was roughly uniform across donors, and that assumption may not be true. A later analysis reported that several top co-occurrence clusters appeared linked to parvovirus B19, influenza, CMV and Epstein-Barr virus. Most TCR sequences were seen in very few donors, while some public TCRs were found in many individuals. For the cohort, immune exposure information was limited to CMV serostatus. A few of the identified cytomegalovirus-associated TCR beta chains were confirmed in vitro to be specific for cytomegalovirus antigens. Because counts were too low, under 20 rarely observed V segments, including chromosome 9 orphons, were left out of the earlier analysis of some 640 of the donors. In this cohort, only TCR beta chains were sequenced, and detectable features were limited by the absence of alpha or paired-chain data. Cytomegalovirus status was reported to be diagnosed by the classifier with high specificity and sensitivity in both the original and validation cohorts. The authors suggested that the approach could potentially be extended to other disease states and immunological phenotypes. Some IMGT-functional V segments, including TRBV6-2 and TRBV6-3, could not be told apart with the 87-base-pair reads, so those segments were excluded. Broadly in line with IMGT annotations, most TCR beta V segments showed up in productive rearrangements about 87% or about 30% of the time in an earlier analysis of several hundred of the donors. Linkage disequilibrium might explain the correlated functional status among segregating V segments, but an unknown experimental factor could not be ruled out. HLA typing was unavailable for some donors at each locus, so association tests used only the typed subset. In a later analysis, TCR association rates were found to vary across HLA loci, with the most associated TCRs seen for DRB1 alleles and the fewest for HLA-C alleles.

As concerns this clone: It has no known antigen specificity.

Libraries were made using the immunoSEQ multiplex PCR assay. For the multiplex PCR, a mixture combining 60 forward primers for TCR Vbeta segments and 13 reverse primers for TCR Jbeta segments was used. The CDR3 region of rearranged TCR beta genes was amplified from genomic DNA by a multiplex PCR assay. The amplified TCR beta libraries were sequenced on the Illumina HiSeq System as 87-base-pair reads. Turning to the authors' computational methods: A later analysis tallied around 82 million unique TCR beta chains across the 666 repertoires, and about 10 million of those chains were shared by two or more donors. To remove PCR and sequencing errors, raw reads were error-corrected and collapsed into unique sequences using a nearest-neighbor algorithm that merged closely related sequences. Alignment of CDR3 sequences to IMGT reference sequences was used to assign V, D and J gene segments. Each retained sequence needed at least a six-nucleotide match to both a V gene segment and a J gene segment. A rearrangement was called productive if the CDR3 had no stop codons and remained in frame with V and J, and every other rearrangement was called non-productive. Following IMGT convention, CDR3 was defined as the stretch from the second conserved V-encoded cysteine to the conserved J-encoded phenylalanine. In an earlier analysis of around 540 of the donors, sequences lacking an unambiguous match to a single V gene segment were excluded. In an earlier analysis of roughly 500 of the donors, V segments were called functional above 56.7% productive rearrangements and were called segregating when the between-donor standard deviation exceeded 5%. A statistical classification framework was built for diagnosing cytomegalovirus status from the catalog of TCR beta chain sequences. V and J gene assignment, in a later analysis, came from comparing TCR nucleotide sequences with IMGT/GENE-DB human TR gene sequences. The TCRdist pipeline was used in a later analysis to assign CDR3 sequences and most-parsimonious VDJ recombination scenarios. In a later analysis, each TCR beta chain was defined by its CDR3 amino acid sequence together with its V-gene family, and reads without a unique V-gene family were excluded. To address suspected cross-contamination and a sequencing artifact, a later analysis removed approximately 600 highly shared, low-generation-probability nucleotide sequences. A later analysis calculated a clonal expansion index for each public chain from normalized within-repertoire ranks of inferred template counts. A later analysis computed generation probabilities with a VDJ recombination model fitted to out-of-frame rearrangements, and checked the results against IGoR. In a later analysis, hypergeometric tests were used to score TCR-TCR, TCR-HLA and TCR-CMV co-occurrence, with a repertoire-size bias correction applied to TCR pairs. To estimate false discovery rates, a later analysis permuted the HLA or CMV assignments 20 times. In a later analysis, co-occurring TCRs were grouped using DBSCAN, with TCRdist sequence similarity added in when clustering inside HLA-allele-positive subsets. Co-occurrence clustering excluded repertoires with fewer than 30,000 or more than 120,000 public chains, plus five with anomalous nucleotide sharing. As stored in TCRdb, this immuneACCESS dataset retains in-frame rearrangements with V and J assigned. A fraction of the clones does not appear; measured against another copy, unresolved V genes explain less than half of the discrepancy, and the remainder lacks a known reason. The V and J calls and the clone size are those of that table, but D and trimming were determined from the DNA. The sample table holds 70,000 to 75,000 clones. 3.8% of the sample is in the top ten clones.

The junction shows trimming of 3 bases on V and 2 bases on J, and the gene matches do not reach 6 bases of it. CDR1 and CDR2, per the germline V gene, are SGHVS and FQNEAQ. The CDR3, from cysteine to phenylalanine, totals 15 residues. CDR3 DNA is the only sequence kept; it has 45 bases, read in frame from the first base. In total, around 600 healthy bone marrow donors made up the cohort. All cohort members were sampled while nominally healthy, although unrecorded immune exposures were likely present. The donor tested CMV seropositive, placing the donor among the roughly 270 seropositive members of the cohort. A peripheral blood sample was collected from each donor, and TCR beta sequencing was performed on peripheral blood mononuclear cells. The Qiagen DNeasy Blood Extraction Kit was used to extract genomic DNA from the blood cell samples.

This chain joins TRBV7-8 to TRBJ2-7; TRBD1 agrees with 8 junctional bases. This sequence was found in a female donor in good health and CMV-seropositive. Sample: PBMCs. For the CDR3, the sequence is CASSLDRVATYEQYF. The nucleotide sequence is TGTGCCAGCAGCTTGGACAGGGTGGCCACCTACGAGCAGTACTTC. With all but the CDR3 taken from the reference TRBV7-8 and TRBJ2-7 genes, the full variable domain is: GAGVSQSPRYKVAKRGQDVALRCDPISGHVSLFWYQQALGQGPEFLTYFQNEAQLDKSGLPSDRFFAERPEGSVSTLKIQRTQQEDSAVYLCASSLDRVATYEQYFGPGTRLTVT.